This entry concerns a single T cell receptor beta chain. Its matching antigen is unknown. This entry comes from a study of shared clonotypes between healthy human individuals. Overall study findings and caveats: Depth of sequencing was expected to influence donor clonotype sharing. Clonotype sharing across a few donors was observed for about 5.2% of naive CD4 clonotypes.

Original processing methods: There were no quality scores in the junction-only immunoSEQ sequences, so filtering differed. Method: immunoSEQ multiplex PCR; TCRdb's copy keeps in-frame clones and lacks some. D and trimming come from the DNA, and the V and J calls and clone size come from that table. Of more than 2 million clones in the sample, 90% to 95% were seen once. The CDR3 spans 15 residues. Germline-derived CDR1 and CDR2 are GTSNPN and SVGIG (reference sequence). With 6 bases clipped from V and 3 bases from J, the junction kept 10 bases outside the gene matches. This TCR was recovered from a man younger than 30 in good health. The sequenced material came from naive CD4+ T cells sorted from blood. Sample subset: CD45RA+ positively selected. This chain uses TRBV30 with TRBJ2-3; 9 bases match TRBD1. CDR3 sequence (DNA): TGTGCCTGCACATTACAGGGGGCTGGGACAGATACGCAGTATTTT. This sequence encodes CACTLQGAGTDTQYF.